This entry lists 22 T cell receptor beta chains sequenced from one sample in a study of T-cell memory formation after mild COVID-19 (dated by TCRdb to about 2021). The library was prepared using 5' RACE. Instrument on record: Illumina NovaSeq 6000. The raw public reads went through TCRdb reprocessing: fastp at Q25, MiXCR clone calling, in-frame beta chains kept. Rows are combined by CDR3 protein, so each entry shows the most common genes and DNA. Within this sample are roughly 190,000 distinct CDR3 sequences, with more than 25% of them counted one time only. Of the sample, approximately 10% falls within the top ten clones. Sequenced input: PBMCs or a T cell subset sorted from them (not recorded which). The receptor source for this set is an adult woman who had mild COVID-19 (a few samples of this study predate the infection). The sample titles of this study are shuffled in the database, so cell type and time point are left out; the donor was told from shared clones.

The CDR3 DNA sequence: TGCGCCAGCAGCGTCGGCCATGAGCAGTTCTTC. Translating gives CASSVGHEQFF. The chain couples TRBV5-1 to TRBJ2-1; no firm D call. V was cut by 4 bases and J by 8 bases, with 7 bases left in between. The CDR3 extends over 11 amino acids. The V gene's germline CDR1 is SGHRS and CDR2 YFSETQ.

The chain couples TRBV5-5 to TRBJ1-2; possibly TRBD1 for D (6 bases). The CDR3 runs to 13 residues. Deletions cut 4 bases from V and 4 bases from J, with 11 bases between. CDR1 is SGHKS, CDR2 YYEKEE, per germline (reference sequence). CDR3 DNA: TGTGCCAGCAGCAGCGGGGGCGGCTATGGCTACACCTTC. Translation gives CASSSGGGYGYTF.

V gene TRBV6-5 combines with J gene TRBJ2-5, with D unresolved. The germline CDR1 and CDR2 sequences are MNHEY and SVGAGI. The CDR3 runs to 12 residues. The V and J ends lost 7 bases and 0 bases respectively, with 6 bases between them. The CDR3 nucleotides read TGTGCCAGCACCGGGTACCAAGAGACCCAGTACTTC. Translating gives CASTGYQETQYF.

J is TRBJ2-7 and V is TRBV20-1; no definite D call. The CDR3 has 14 amino acids. Trimming stripped 3 bases from V and 0 bases from J, with 12 bases between. Germline V gene lookup returns CDR1 DFQATT and CDR2 SNEGSKA (reference sequence). For the CDR3, the DNA is TGCAGTGCTAGGGGCAGTGGGAACTCCTACGAGCAGTACTTC. It translates to CSARGSGNSYEQYF.

The V call is TRBV18, the J call TRBJ1-1; no clear D. CDR3 length equals 13 residues. Germline-derived CDR1 and CDR2 are KGHSH and LQKENI. The V end lost 4 bases, the J end lost 1 base, and 7 bases lay between the germline ends. CDR3 in amino acids: CASSRLENTEAFF. CDR3 coding DNA: TGTGCCAGCTCACGCTTGGAGAACACTGAAGCTTTCTTT.

This clonotype was detected a few times. The chain couples TRBV7-8 to TRBJ1-5, with 11 bases that match TRBD1. The CDR3 runs 20 residues. V was pared by 2 bases and J by 0 bases, with 12 bases of the junction left unmatched. Germline CDR1 SGHVS, CDR2 FQNEAQ. CDR3 sequence reads: CASSLFPAGTGGYSNQPQHF. As DNA, the CDR3 is TGTGCCAGCAGCTTATTCCCCGCCGGGACAGGGGGTTATAGCAATCAGCCCCAGCATTTT.

The chain is built from TRBV6-6 and TRBJ2-3; maybe TRBD2 (6 bases). The CDR3 spans 15 residues. The V end was cut by 4 bases, the J end by 2 bases, with 13 bases between. CDR1 MNHNY and CDR2 SVGAGI come from the germline V gene (reference sequence). CDR3 amino acids: CASSSRSGATDTQYF. CDR3 coding DNA: TGTGCCAGCAGTTCCCGTAGCGGTGCCACAGATACGCAGTATTTT.

The V call is TRBV6-2 or TRBV6-3, the J call TRBJ1-5; D unresolved. Germline V gives CDR1 MNHEY, CDR2 SVGEGT. Deletions cut 7 bases from V and 7 bases from J, with 11 bases between. The CDR3 has 12 residues. In nucleotides, the CDR3 is TGTGCCAGCACGGGAGGTGGACAGCCCCAGCATTTT. Protein sequence: CASTGGGQPQHF.

This clonotype was seen at least ten times. The rearrangement joins TRBV19 to TRBJ2-1, with TRBD2 identical over 10 bases. Losses at the gene ends were 7 bases for V and 5 bases for J; bases not matched to a gene: 11. The CDR3 covers 16 residues. Per the germline V gene, CDR1 is LNHDA and CDR2 is SQIVND (reference sequence). In nucleotides, the CDR3 is TGTGCCAGTAATAGGGTCTCTAGCGGGAGAAACAATGAGCAGTTCTTC. It specifies CASNRVSSGRNNEQFF.

The chain carries TRBV7-8 and TRBJ1-5; D is undetermined. V was shortened by 2 bases and J by 4 bases, with 6 bases between the two germline ends. Germline loops: CDR1 SGHVS, CDR2 FQNEAQ. The CDR3 is made up of 13 amino acids. CDR3 amino acids: CASSLQANQPQHF. The CDR3, as DNA: TGTGCCAGCAGCTTACAGGCAAATCAGCCCCAGCATTTT.

The chain links TRBV5-1 to TRBJ1-1; tentative D call: TRBD1 (5 bases). CDR1 and CDR2 from the germline V gene are SGHRS and YFSETQ. Trimming stripped 3 bases from V and 7 bases from J, with 13 bases between. The CDR3 covers 13 residues. CDR3 DNA: TGCGCCAGCAGCTGGAGTGGGGACGGTGAAGCTTTCTTT. This gives the protein CASSWSGDGEAFF.

The gene calls are TRBV20-1 and TRBJ1-6; tentative D call: TRBD1 (5 bases). V lost 1 base and J lost 10, with 14 bases in between. CDR3 length: 14 amino acids. Germline CDR1 is DFQATT and CDR2 is SNEGSKA (reference sequence). The CDR3 DNA follows: TGCAGTGCTAGAGGAGGGACGGGGAGGTCACCCCTCCACTTT. Translation gives CSARGGTGRSPLHF.

The rearrangement uses TRBV30 and TRBJ2-7; D is unresolved. CDR1 is GTSNPN, CDR2 SVGIG, per germline (reference sequence). Deletions cut 2 bases from V and 2 bases from J, with 4 bases between. CDR3 size: 11 residues. CDR3 region: CAWSQTYEQYF. The CDR3 coding sequence is TGTGCCTGGAGTCAAACCTACGAGCAGTACTTC.

The chain uses TRBV19 and TRBJ2-1; 7 nucleotides line up with TRBD2. There are 13 residues in the CDR3. Germline-derived CDR1 and CDR2 are LNHDA and SQIVND (reference sequence). V lost 9 bases, J lost 8 bases, and 10 bases stayed unmatched. CDR3 amino acids: CASRGVGWDEQFF. DNA for the CDR3: TGTGCCAGCCGGGGGGTAGGGTGGGATGAGCAGTTCTTC.

This clonotype was seen a few times. V gene TRBV5-5 combines with J gene TRBJ1-1; 7 bases line up with TRBD1. The CDR3 is 16 residues long. Germline-derived CDR1 and CDR2 are SGHKS and YYEKEE (reference sequence). V lost 3 bases and J lost 4; bases outside the gene matches: 12. The CDR3, as DNA: TGTGCCAGCAGCTCGAACCCACCCGGGACAGCCACTGAAGCTTTCTTT. Its protein is CASSSNPPGTATEAFF. Together with reference TRBV5-5 and TRBJ1-1, the CDR3 gives the full variable domain: DAGVTQSPTHLIKTRGQQVTLRCSPISGHKSVSWYQQVLGQGPQFIFQYYEKEERGRGNFPDRFSARQFPNYSSELNVNALLLGDSALYLCASSSNPPGTATEAFFGQGTRLTVV.

This clonotype was detected only a few times. J is TRBJ2-6 and V is TRBV7-9, with TRBD1 identical over 7 bases. Germline V gene data show CDR1 as SEHNR and CDR2 as FQNEAQ (reference sequence). J was trimmed by 8 bases and V by 5 bases; bases with no gene match: 12. The CDR3 extends over 16 amino acids. Here the CDR3 DNA reads TGTGCCAGCAGCCCGTTAACAGGGGTATCTACCAACGTCCTGACTTTC. Translating it yields CASSPLTGVSTNVLTF.

The rearrangement uses TRBV6-2 or TRBV6-3 and TRBJ2-3; TRBD1 might be the D (6 bases). The germline gives CDR1 MNHEY, CDR2 SVGEGT. There are 16 residues in the CDR3. V gave up 6 bases and J gave up 3 bases, with 19 bases separating them. The chain's CDR3 is CASRDAGAGRTDTQYF. The CDR3 DNA is TGTGCCAGCAGGGACGCAGGGGCAGGGAGAACAGATACGCAGTATTTT.

The rearrangement links TRBV4-1 to TRBJ2-2; D unresolved. V dropped 0 bases and J dropped 1 base, with 9 bases sitting between them. CDR3 length equals 16 residues. Germline values: CDR1 MGHRA, CDR2 YSYEKL. Here the CDR3 reads CASSQEPSVNTGELFF. For the CDR3, the DNA is TGCGCCAGCAGCCAAGAACCTTCCGTGAACACCGGGGAGCTGTTTTTT.

This rearrangement joins TRBV6-6 to TRBJ2-2; 8 positions match TRBD2. The CDR3 length is 17 residues. CDR1 and CDR2 (germline): MNHNY, SVGAGI (reference sequence). The junction had 10 bases not matched to a gene; V was cut back by 2 bases and J by 5 bases. The CDR3 is CASSYRPAGVRTGELFF. CDR3 DNA sequence: TGTGCCAGCAGTTACCGACCAGCGGGAGTGCGAACCGGGGAGCTGTTTTTT.

This clonotype was detected many times. The chain couples TRBV7-9 to TRBJ1-2; D perhaps matches TRBD1 (5 bases). Germline loops: CDR1 SEHNR, CDR2 FQNEAQ (reference sequence). Trimming cost V 7 bases and J 4 bases, with 22 bases left between them. CDR3 size: 16 residues. Here the CDR3 reads CASNHRDSPPFYGYTF. The CDR3 DNA follows: TGTGCCAGCAACCACCGGGACTCTCCTCCCTTCTATGGCTACACCTTC.

This clonotype was recorded at least ten times. This CDR3 reads CASIGGTEAFF. The CDR3 DNA sequence: TGTGCCAGCATTGGGGGCACTGAAGCTTTCTTT. V is TRBV3-1 and J is TRBJ1-1, with D possibly TRBD1 on 5 matching bases. The CDR3 is 11 amino acids. V was trimmed by 7 bases and J by 4 bases, leaving 7 bases between them. The germline V gene has CDR1 LGHDT and CDR2 YNNKEL (reference sequence).

The chain has TRBV7-2 and TRBJ2-1; D perhaps matches TRBD2 (5 bases). The CDR3 runs 13 residues. Trimming stripped 5 bases from V and 7 bases from J, with 12 bases between. Germline lookup yields CDR1 SGHTA and CDR2 FQGNSA. CDR3 bases: TGTGCCAGCAGCCGCGATAGCGTTAATGAGCAGTTCTTC. As protein: CASSRDSVNEQFF.